Below, 20 T cell receptor beta chains from the same sample are listed, as sequenced in a study of regulatory T cells in long-lasting Graves disease. The time point: newly diagnosed GD, antithyroid drugs for less than 3 months. PBMC RNA served as the TCR library source. CDR3 regions were amplified by Arm-PCR using iRepertoire HTBI primers to build TCR beta libraries. TCRdb ran MiXCR on the multiplex PCR reads and lists one entry per CDR3 protein. Of 350,000 to 550,000 distinct CDR3 sequences listed, roughly 15% are singletons. These data are also associated with another study on T cells in Graves' hyperthyroidism and ophthalmopathy.

The sample consisted of peripheral blood mononuclear cells (PBMCs), taken at new diagnosis, from a patient treated with antithyroid drugs. The source of these receptors is a woman between 18 and 30 years old with Graves disease.

The chain links TRBV9 to TRBJ1-3; no definite D call. CDR3 length: 15 residues. Germline CDR1 reads SGDLS; CDR2 reads YYNGEE. The germline V and J ends were trimmed by 4 bases and 0 bases, with 11 bases remaining between them. This CDR3 reads CASSLAHDSGNTIYF. CDR3 DNA sequence: TGTGCCAGCAGCCTGGCCCACGACTCTGGAAACACCATATATTTT.

Of note for this clonotype: This may come from a read error, since a much larger clone is one base off. The J gene is TRBJ2-3, the V gene TRBV6-1, with D perhaps matching TRBD1 (7 bases). Trimming took off 1 base at V and 4 bases at J, with 18 bases between the two ends. Germline V CDR1 and CDR2: MNHNS, SASEGT. The CDR3 is made up of 17 amino acids. CDR3 bases: TGTGCCAGCAGTGAAGAGGGGGCAGGACTAAGCGCAGATACGCAGTATTTT. It translates to CASSEEGAGLSADTQYF.

This clonotype was picked up many times. The gene calls are TRBV28 and TRBJ2-1, with 7 bases lining up with TRBD2. CDR3 length equals 20 residues. Germline V gene lookup returns CDR1 MDHEN and CDR2 SYDVKM. V lost 5 bases to trimming and J lost 4 bases; unmatched junction nucleotides: 23. The CDR3 region has the DNA TGTGCCAGCAGTGGGACCGGGACTATCTTCGCCCCCACAGCTTACAATGAGCAGTTCTTC. Its translation is CASSGTGTIFAPTAYNEQFF.

This clonotype occurred many times. The chain uses TRBV6-2 or TRBV6-3 and TRBJ1-4; D gene unclear. The CDR3 extends over 15 amino acids. Trimming stripped 0 bases from V and 7 bases from J, with 12 bases between. Germline V gene lookup returns CDR1 MNHEY and CDR2 SVGEGT. CDR3 sequence reads: CASSYSRVSSEKLFF. In nucleotides, the CDR3 is TGTGCCAGCAGTTACTCGAGGGTATCTAGTGAAAAACTGTTTTTT.

This clonotype occurred many times. The rearrangement uses TRBV5-4 and TRBJ2-1; 7 bases are a match to TRBD2. Trimming at V came to 4 bases and at J to 8 bases, leaving 12 bases not matched to a gene. CDR3 length: 15 residues. CDR1 and CDR2 from the germline V gene are SGHNT and YYREEE (reference sequence). The chain's CDR3 is CASSLGLASGYEQFF. Here the CDR3 DNA reads TGTGCCAGCAGCCTGGGGCTGGCTAGCGGTTATGAGCAGTTCTTC.

The chain couples TRBV11-2 to TRBJ2-1; 8 nucleotides align to TRBD2. Germline loops: CDR1 SGHAT, CDR2 FQNNGV. The CDR3 extends over 16 amino acids. V lost 10 bases to trimming and J lost 1 base; unmatched junction nucleotides: 12. CDR3 nucleotide sequence: TGTGCCACCAGTGAGGCCGGGAGGGCATCCTACAATGAGCAGTTCTTC. Its protein product is CATSEAGRASYNEQFF. Variable domain in full (rest from reference TRBV11-2 and TRBJ2-1): EAGVAQSPRYKIIEKRQSVAFWCNPISGHATLYWYQQILGQGPKLLIQFQNNGVVDDSQLPKDRFSAERLKGVDSTLKIQPAKLEDSAVYLCATSEAGRASYNEQFFGPGTRLTVL.

The chain employs TRBV10-1 and TRBJ2-7; D is unresolved. Trimming left V 8 bases short and J 2 bases short, with 13 bases between. The CDR3 spans 13 residues. Per germline, CDR1 WNHNN and CDR2 SYGVQD (reference sequence). DNA for the CDR3: TGCGCCAGCGAACGCGCCAGCACCTACGAGCAGTACTTC. It yields the protein CASERASTYEQYF.

In its sample, this clonotype was seen once. The rearrangement links TRBV20-1 to TRBJ2-7; TRBD2 matches at 11 bases. V dropped 3 bases and J dropped 4; count of bases not matched to a gene: 8. This CDR3 is built from 15 residues. In germline, CDR1 is DFQATT, CDR2 SNEGSKA (reference sequence). The CDR3 DNA reads as TGCAGTGCTAGTCCCAGGGCTAGCGGGGGGTACGAGCAGTACTTC. This encodes CSASPRASGGYEQYF.

This chain connects TRBV4-3 to TRBJ2-5; D unclear. CDR3 length equals 15 residues. CDR1 and CDR2 from the germline V gene are LGHNA and YSLEER. With 3 bases removed from V and 2 bases from J, the gap between germline ends came to 13 bases. The CDR3 DNA follows: TGCGCCAGCAGCCAGCGGACGGGCCAGCAAGAGACCCAGTACTTC. It encodes CASSQRTGQQETQYF.

This clonotype was observed a few times. The chain combines TRBV28 with TRBJ1-2; TRBD1 aligns across 7 bases. Germline V gene lookup returns CDR1 MDHEN and CDR2 SYDVKM. The CDR3 has 12 residues. Losses at the gene ends were 10 bases for V and 5 bases for J; bases not matched to a gene: 7. The CDR3 DNA follows: TGTGCCATCGTAGACAGGGTATATGGCTACACCTTC. Encoded protein: CAIVDRVYGYTF.

This clonotype was seen more than once but under ten times. The chain uses TRBV18 and TRBJ2-5; 7 nucleotides match TRBD1. The CDR3 is 15 amino acids. The V gene end was trimmed by 3 bases and the J gene end by 2 bases; junction bases not matched to a gene: 6. Germline V lookup: CDR1 KGHSH, CDR2 LQKENI. CDR3 amino acids: CASSPRDRNQETQYF. The CDR3 bases are TGTGCCAGCTCACCTCGGGACAGAAATCAAGAGACCCAGTACTTC.

A note on this clonotype: A far larger clone is one nucleotide away, so this likely arose from a read error. The rearrangement uses TRBV28 and TRBJ2-1; 9 nucleotides match TRBD2. The J call may be in error: the DNA end matches TRBJ2-5 better. Germline assignment: CDR1 MDHEN and CDR2 SYDVKM. This CDR3 has 14 amino acids. CDR3 bases: TGTGCCAGTGACATGGGGCGGGAGGGAGAGACCCAGTACTTC. Amino acids: CASDMGREGETQYF.

The chain joins TRBV18 to TRBJ1-2; D might be TRBD1 (5 bases). CDR1 and CDR2 (germline): KGHSH, LQKENI. The CDR3 is 14 residues long. V lost 2 bases and J 5 bases, leaving 12 bases between the germline ends. This chain's CDR3 is CASSPGGTSYGYTF. The CDR3 bases are TGTGCCAGCTCACCAGGGGGGACTAGTTATGGCTACACCTTC.

This clonotype appeared a few times. The rearrangement joins TRBV5-1 to TRBJ1-2; D ambiguous. CDR1 and CDR2 (germline): SGHRS, YFSETQ. The CDR3 extends over 13 amino acids. Trimming removed 0 bases at V and 4 bases at J, with 7 bases between. CDR3 amino acids: CASSLGDFYGYTF. Here the CDR3 DNA reads TGCGCCAGCAGCTTGGGGGATTTCTATGGCTACACCTTC.

This clonotype was counted only a few times. The rearrangement joins TRBV20-1 to TRBJ2-1; TRBD1 matches 7 bases. The DNA end lines up better with TRBJ2-5; the J call may be wrong. The CDR3 sequence is 13 residues long. CDR1 DFQATT and CDR2 SNEGSKA come from the germline V gene (reference sequence). In DNA, the CDR3 is TGCAGTGCCTGTAGGACAGGAGAAGAGACCCAGTACTTC. This translates into CSACRTGEETQYF.

Of note for this clonotype: A read error may explain this, as a much larger clone is one base away. The rearrangement joins TRBV20-1 to TRBJ2-1; TRBD2 aligns across 12 bases. CDR1 is DFQATT, CDR2 SNEGSKA, per germline (reference sequence). CDR3 length: 17 residues. Losses at the gene ends were 4 bases for V and 4 bases for J; bases not matched to a gene: 11. Written as DNA, the CDR3 is TGCAGTGCTAAACCTTATTGGACTAGCGGGGCTTACAATGAGCAGTTCTTC. It encodes CSAKPYWTSGAYNEQFF.

The J gene is TRBJ1-5, the V gene TRBV19, with D perhaps matching TRBD1 (6 bases). From germline, CDR1 is LNHDA and CDR2 SQIVND (reference sequence). This CDR3 is built from 15 residues. The ends were cut back, 6 bases at V and 7 bases at J, with 19 bases in the middle. The CDR3, as DNA: TGTGCCAGTAGCGCTGGAACGGGACAAACACAGCCCCAGCATTTT. Residues: CASSAGTGQTQPQHF.

The chain recombines TRBV5-5 with TRBJ2-7; possible D gene TRBD2, 7 bases. Germline V gene data show CDR1 as SGHKS and CDR2 as YYEKEE (reference sequence). V lost 4 bases and J lost 7, with 18 bases in between. The CDR3 runs to 14 residues. Written as DNA, the CDR3 is TGTGCCAGCAGCCTGGACCGGGGGGCAGGGGAGCAGTACTTC. This codes for CASSLDRGAGEQYF.

This clonotype came up many times. This rearrangement joins TRBV28 to TRBJ2-1, with D unresolved. Trimming left V 4 bases short and J 9 bases short, with 7 bases between. The germline V gene has CDR1 MDHEN and CDR2 SYDVKM. CDR3 length: 11 amino acids. CDR3 amino acids: CASSSISEQFF. The CDR3 DNA reads TGTGCCAGCAGTTCGATCTCTGAGCAGTTCTTC.

This clonotype was seen at least ten times. The chain employs TRBV14 and TRBJ2-7, with 7 positions matching TRBD1. The CDR3 extends over 15 amino acids. From germline, CDR1 is SGHDN and CDR2 FVKESK. The V gene end was trimmed by 1 base and the J gene end by 2 bases; junction bases not matched to a gene: 5. CDR3 protein: CASSQVTGIAYEQYF. In DNA form, the CDR3 reads TGTGCCAGCAGCCAAGTGACAGGGATCGCCTACGAGCAGTACTTC.